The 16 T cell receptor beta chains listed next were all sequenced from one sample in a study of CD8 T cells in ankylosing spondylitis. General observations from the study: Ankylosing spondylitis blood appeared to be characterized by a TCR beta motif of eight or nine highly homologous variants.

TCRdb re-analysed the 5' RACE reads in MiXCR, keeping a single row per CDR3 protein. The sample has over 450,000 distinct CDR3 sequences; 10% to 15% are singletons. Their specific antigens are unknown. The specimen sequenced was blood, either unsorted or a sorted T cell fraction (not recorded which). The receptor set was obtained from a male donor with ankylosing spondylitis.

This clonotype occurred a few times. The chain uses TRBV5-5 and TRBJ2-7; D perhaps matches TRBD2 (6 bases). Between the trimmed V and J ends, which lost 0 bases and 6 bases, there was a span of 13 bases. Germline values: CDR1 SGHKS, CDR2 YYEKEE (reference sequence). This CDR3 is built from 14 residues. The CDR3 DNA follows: TGTGCCAGCAGCTTGGCCGGGAGCTGGCGCGAGCAGTACTTC. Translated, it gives CASSLAGSWREQYF.

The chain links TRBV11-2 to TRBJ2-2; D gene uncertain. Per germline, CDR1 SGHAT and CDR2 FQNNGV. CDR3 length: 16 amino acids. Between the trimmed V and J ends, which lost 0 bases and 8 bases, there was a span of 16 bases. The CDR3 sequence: CASSLEGMALRGELFF. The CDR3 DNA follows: TGTGCCAGCAGCTTAGAAGGAATGGCCCTCAGGGGGGAGCTGTTTTTT.

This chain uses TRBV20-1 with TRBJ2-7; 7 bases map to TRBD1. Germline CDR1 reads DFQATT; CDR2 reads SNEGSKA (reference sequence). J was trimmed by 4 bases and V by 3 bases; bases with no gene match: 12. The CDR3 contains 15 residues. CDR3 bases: TGCAGTGCTAGGGGTTTAGAGACAGGGCTTTACGAGCAGTACGTC. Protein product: CSARGLETGLYEQYV.

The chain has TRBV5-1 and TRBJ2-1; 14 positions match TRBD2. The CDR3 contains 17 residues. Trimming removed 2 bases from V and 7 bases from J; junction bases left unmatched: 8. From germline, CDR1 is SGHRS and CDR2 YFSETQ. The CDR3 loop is CASSLRLAGGPVNEQFF. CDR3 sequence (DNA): TGCGCCAGCAGCTTAAGACTAGCGGGAGGGCCTGTGAATGAGCAGTTCTTC.

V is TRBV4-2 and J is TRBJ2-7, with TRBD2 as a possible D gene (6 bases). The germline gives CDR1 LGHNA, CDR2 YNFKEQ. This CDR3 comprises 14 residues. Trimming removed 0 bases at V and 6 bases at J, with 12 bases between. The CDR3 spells CASSQEIWGVEQYF. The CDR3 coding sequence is TGTGCCAGCAGCCAAGAAATCTGGGGGGTCGAGCAGTACTTC.

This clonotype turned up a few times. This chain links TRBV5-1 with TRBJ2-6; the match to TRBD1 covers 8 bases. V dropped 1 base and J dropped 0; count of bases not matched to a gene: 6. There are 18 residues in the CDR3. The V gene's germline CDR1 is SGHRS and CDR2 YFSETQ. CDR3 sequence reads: CASSLMGQVGSGANVLTF. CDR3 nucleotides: TGCGCCAGCAGCTTGATGGGACAGGTTGGCTCTGGGGCCAACGTCCTGACTTTC.

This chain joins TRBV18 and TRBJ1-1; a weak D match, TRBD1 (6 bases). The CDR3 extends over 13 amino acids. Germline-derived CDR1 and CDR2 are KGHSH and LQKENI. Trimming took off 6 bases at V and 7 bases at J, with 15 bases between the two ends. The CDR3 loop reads CASSQNRDREAFF. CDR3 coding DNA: TGTGCCAGCTCTCAGAACAGGGATCGTGAAGCTTTCTTT.

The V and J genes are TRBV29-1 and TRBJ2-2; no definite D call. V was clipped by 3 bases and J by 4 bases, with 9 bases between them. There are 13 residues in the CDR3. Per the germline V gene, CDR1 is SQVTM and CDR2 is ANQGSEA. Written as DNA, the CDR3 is TGCAGCGTTGATACGACTCTCACCGGGGAGCTGTTTTTT. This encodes CSVDTTLTGELFF.

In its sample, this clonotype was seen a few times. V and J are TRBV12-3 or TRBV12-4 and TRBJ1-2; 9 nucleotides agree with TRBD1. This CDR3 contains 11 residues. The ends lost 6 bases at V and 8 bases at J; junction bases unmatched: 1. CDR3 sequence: CASSTGGGYTF. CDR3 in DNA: TGTGCCAGCAGCACAGGGGGCGGCTACACCTTC.

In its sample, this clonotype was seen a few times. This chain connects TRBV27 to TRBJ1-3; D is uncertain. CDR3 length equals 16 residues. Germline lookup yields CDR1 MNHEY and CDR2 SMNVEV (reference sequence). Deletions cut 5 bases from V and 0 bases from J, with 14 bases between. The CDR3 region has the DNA TGTGCCAGCAGTCCGACCCCACGAAGCTCTGGAAACACCATATATTTT. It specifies CASSPTPRSSGNTIYF.

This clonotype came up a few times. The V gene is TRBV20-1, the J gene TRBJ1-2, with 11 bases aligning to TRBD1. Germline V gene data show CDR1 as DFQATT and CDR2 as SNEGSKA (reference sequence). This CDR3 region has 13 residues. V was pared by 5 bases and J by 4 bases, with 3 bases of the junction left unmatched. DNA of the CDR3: TGCAGTGCTCGGGACAGGGGGAGCTATGGCTACACCTTC. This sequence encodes CSARDRGSYGYTF.

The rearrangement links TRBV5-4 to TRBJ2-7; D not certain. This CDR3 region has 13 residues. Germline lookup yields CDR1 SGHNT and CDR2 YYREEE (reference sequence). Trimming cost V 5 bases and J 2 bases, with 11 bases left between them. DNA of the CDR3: TGTGCCAGCAGTAGGACCGATGCCTACGAGCAGTACTTC. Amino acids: CASSRTDAYEQYF.

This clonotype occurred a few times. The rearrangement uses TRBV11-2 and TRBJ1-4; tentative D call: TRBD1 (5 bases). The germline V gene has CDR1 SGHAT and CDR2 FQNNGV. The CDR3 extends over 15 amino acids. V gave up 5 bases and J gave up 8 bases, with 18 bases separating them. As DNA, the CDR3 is TGTGCCAGCAGCCCGGTGGGGGTTTGGGTAGAAAAACTGTTTTTT. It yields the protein CASSPVGVWVEKLFF.

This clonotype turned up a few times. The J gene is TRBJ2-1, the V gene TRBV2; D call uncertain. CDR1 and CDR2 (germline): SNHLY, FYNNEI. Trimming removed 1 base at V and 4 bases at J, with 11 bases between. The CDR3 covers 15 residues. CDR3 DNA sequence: TGTGCCAGCAGTGAAGAGGGTTCCCTATACAATGAGCAGTTCTTC. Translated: CASSEEGSLYNEQFF.

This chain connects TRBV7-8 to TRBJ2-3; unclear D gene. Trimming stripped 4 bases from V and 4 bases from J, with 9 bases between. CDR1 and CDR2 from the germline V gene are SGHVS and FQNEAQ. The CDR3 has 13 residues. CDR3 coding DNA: TGTGCCAGCAGCTCCCTTGCCGCAGATACGCAGTATTTT. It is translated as CASSSLAADTQYF.

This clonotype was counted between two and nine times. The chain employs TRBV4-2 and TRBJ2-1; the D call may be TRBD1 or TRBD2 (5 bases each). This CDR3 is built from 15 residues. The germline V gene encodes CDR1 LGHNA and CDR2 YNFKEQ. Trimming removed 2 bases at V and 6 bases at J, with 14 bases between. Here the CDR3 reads CASSQPGTTFNEQFF. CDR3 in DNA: TGTGCCAGCAGCCAACCCGGGACGACATTCAATGAGCAGTTCTTC.